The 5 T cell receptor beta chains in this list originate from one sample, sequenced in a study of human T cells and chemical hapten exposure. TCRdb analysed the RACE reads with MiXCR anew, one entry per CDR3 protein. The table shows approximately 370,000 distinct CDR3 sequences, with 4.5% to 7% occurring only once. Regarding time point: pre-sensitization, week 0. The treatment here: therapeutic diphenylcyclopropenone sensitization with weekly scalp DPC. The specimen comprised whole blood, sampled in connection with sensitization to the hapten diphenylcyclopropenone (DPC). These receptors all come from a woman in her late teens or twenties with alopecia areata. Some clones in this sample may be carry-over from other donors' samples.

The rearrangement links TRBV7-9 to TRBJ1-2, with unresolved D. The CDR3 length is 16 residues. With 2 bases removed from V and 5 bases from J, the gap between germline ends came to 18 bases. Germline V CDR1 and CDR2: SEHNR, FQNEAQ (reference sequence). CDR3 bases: TGTGCCAGCAGCTTAACCGGCAGGTCGTTACGGTATGGCTACACCTTC. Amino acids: CASSLTGRSLRYGYTF.

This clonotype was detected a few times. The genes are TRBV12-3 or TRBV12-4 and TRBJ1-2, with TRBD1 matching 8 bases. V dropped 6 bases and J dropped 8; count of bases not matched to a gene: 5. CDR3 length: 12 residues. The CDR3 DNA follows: TGTGCCAGCAGCTCGGACAGGGAGGGCTACACCTTC. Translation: CASSSDREGYTF.

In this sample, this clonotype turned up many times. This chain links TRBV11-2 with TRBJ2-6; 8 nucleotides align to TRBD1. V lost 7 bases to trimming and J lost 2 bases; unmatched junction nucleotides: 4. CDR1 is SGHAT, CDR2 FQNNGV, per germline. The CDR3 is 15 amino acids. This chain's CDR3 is CASTLTGAGANVLTF. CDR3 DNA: TGTGCCAGCACCCTGACAGGGGCTGGGGCCAACGTCCTGACTTTC.

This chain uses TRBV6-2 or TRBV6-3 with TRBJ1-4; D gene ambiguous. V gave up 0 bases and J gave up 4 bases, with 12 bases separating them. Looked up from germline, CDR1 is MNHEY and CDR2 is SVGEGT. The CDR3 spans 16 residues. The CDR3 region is CASSYSTGQLNEKLFF. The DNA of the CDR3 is TGTGCCAGCAGTTACTCGACCGGGCAGCTTAATGAAAAACTGTTTTTT.

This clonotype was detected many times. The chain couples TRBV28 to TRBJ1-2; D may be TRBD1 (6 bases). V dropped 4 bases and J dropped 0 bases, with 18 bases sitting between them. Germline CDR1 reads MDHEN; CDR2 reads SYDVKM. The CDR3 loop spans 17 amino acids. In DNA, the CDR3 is TGTGCCAGCAGTTCTGGACAGCTTCACCCCTCTAACTATGGCTACACCTTC. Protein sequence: CASSSGQLHPSNYGYTF.